This TCR beta chain is from a study of T-cell reconstitution after alpha-beta-depleted transplantation in children (dated by TCRdb to about 2016). General notes on the study: Using TCR repertoire profiling, the study quantitatively followed how T-cell immune reconstitution unfolded in children after TCRalphabeta/CD19-depleted allogeneic hematopoietic cell transplantation.

Inclusive of the bounding cysteine and phenylalanine, the CDR3 is 20 residues long. Of all the DNA, just the CDR3 is kept, 60 bases in frame from base 1. The CDR1 and CDR2 encoded by the germline V gene are LGHNA and YNFKEQ. The germline V end is reduced by 0 bases and the J end by 5 bases; junction bases left unmatched: 11. The protocol used for the library was PCR. Data came from an Illumina HiSeq 2500. TCR library preparation used molecular barcoding, with unique molecular identifiers applied to normalize quantification of the TCRbeta repertoire. The public reads were quality trimmed at Q25 with fastp and then assembled into clones with MiXCR by TCRdb, keeping productive beta chains. Every distinct CDR3 protein forms one entry, paired with its most common genes and DNA. The sample table lists about 280,000 distinct CDR3 sequences, 9.5% to 13% of them with a count of one. The top ten constitute 20% to 25% of the sample.

This clonotype was seen ten or more times. Its antigen is still unknown. Within one base of it there is no much larger clone, and no base qualities were kept. Sample treatment or condition, as interpreted from the label and publication: allogeneic hematopoietic cell transplantation with graft depleted of TCRalphabeta T cells and CD19 B cells. Transplant recipients were children who received TCRalphabeta/CD19-depleted allogeneic hematopoietic cell grafts. Study-level results and caveats: In some patients, high TCRbeta diversity at day 60 was attributed to recipient T cells and intrathymic progenitors that had survived conditioning. Apparently early alphabetaT-cell count recovery about two months after transplant reportedly relied on only several hundred rapidly expanded clones derived from non-depleted graft cells. Hyperexpanded clone frequencies declined over subsequent months; after one year, T-cell counts and TCRbeta diversity were mostly attributed to newly produced T cells.

This clonotype was sampled from a male patient aged 2 to 9 who had a stem cell transplant for chronic granulomatous disease, so the T cells may come from the graft donor. This chain is built from TRBV4-2 and TRBJ2-2, with 14 bases aligning to TRBD2. Sequences were derived from peripheral blood, sampled 180 days after TCRalphabeta/CD19-depleted stem cell transplant. The CDR3 protein: CASSQDRRTSGRRETGELFF. The bases are TGTGCCAGCAGCCAAGATCGGAGGACTAGCGGGAGGAGGGAGACCGGGGAGCTGTTTTTT.